The 28 T cell receptor beta chains in this list originate from one sample, sequenced in a study of T cells in Graves' hyperthyroidism and ophthalmopathy. The source material, RNA transcripts, was used to amplify TCR beta CDR3 regions. During a first-round RT-PCR of the TCR CDR3, the HTBI primer set was used. From the multiplex PCR reads, TCRdb called clonotypes with MiXCR, one entry per CDR3 protein. The sample yields 150,000 or so distinct CDR3 sequences, more than 20% seen once. Material for sequencing was blood. The receptor set was obtained from a woman aged 45-59 years with Graves' hyperthyroidism that later progressed to Graves' ophthalmopathy.

This clonotype was counted a few times. This rearrangement joins TRBV28 to TRBJ1-6; D is possibly TRBD1 (5 bases). This CDR3 region has 12 residues. V shed 8 bases and J shed 8 bases, with 10 bases lying between them. CDR1 is MDHEN, CDR2 SYDVKM, per germline. The CDR3 DNA reads TGTGCCAGCGGGGGAAAGGATTCACCCCTCCACTTT. This translates into CASGGKDSPLHF.

The rearrangement links TRBV20-1 to TRBJ2-3; D unclear. The CDR3 has 15 residues. Trimming cost V 0 bases and J 0 bases, with 10 bases left between them. CDR1 DFQATT and CDR2 SNEGSKA come from the germline V gene (reference sequence). CDR3 protein: CSARDRSTSTDTQYF. CDR3 bases: TGCAGTGCTAGAGACCGGTCCACTAGCACAGATACGCAGTATTTT.

This clonotype has more than one count but fewer than ten. The chain couples TRBV16 to TRBJ2-5; D gene ambiguous. V lost 0 bases to trimming and J lost 1 base, with 6 bases between them. CDR1 and CDR2 from the germline V gene are KGHSY and FQNENV. The CDR3 runs to 14 residues. The CDR3 protein is CASSQSSTQETQYF. Here the CDR3 DNA reads TGTGCCAGCAGCCAATCATCAACCCAAGAGACCCAGTACTTC.

This chain links TRBV2 with TRBJ2-1; D unclear. The CDR3 extends over 14 amino acids. The V end lost 3 bases, the J end lost 6 bases, and 12 bases lay between the germline ends. Looked up from germline, CDR1 is SNHLY and CDR2 is FYNNEI. The CDR3 nucleotides are TGTGCCAGCAGTGAGATAGGGCGCCGCAATGAGCAGTTCTTC. Translating gives CASSEIGRRNEQFF.

Many counts were recorded for this clonotype. The chain joins TRBV6-2 or TRBV6-3 to TRBJ1-2; D perhaps matches TRBD1 (5 bases). Trimming left V 8 bases short and J 8 bases short, with 9 bases between. The CDR3 has 10 amino acids. CDR1 is MNHEY, CDR2 SVGEGT, per germline. For the CDR3, the DNA is TGTGCCAGCGGGCGGACAGGCTACACCTTC. Amino acids: CASGRTGYTF.

This chain links TRBV7-2 with TRBJ1-3; 7 bases are a match to TRBD1. The CDR3 sequence is 16 residues long. Per the germline V gene, CDR1 is SGHTA and CDR2 is FQGNSA. V trimming: 5 bases; J trimming: 3 bases; junction bases outside the gene matches: 10. The CDR3 protein is CASSPSPTGFGNTIYF. In DNA, the CDR3 is TGTGCCAGCAGCCCTAGCCCGACAGGGTTTGGAAACACCATATATTTT.

This clonotype was recorded many times. The rearrangement links TRBV7-2 to TRBJ2-3, with no clear D. The CDR3 is 13 amino acids. Germline CDR1 SGHTA, CDR2 FQGNSA. V lost 5 bases and J lost 6, with 12 bases in between. The CDR3 DNA reads TGTGCCAGCAGCCTGGGTTACTCTGATACGCAGTATTTT. Protein product: CASSLGYSDTQYF.

This clonotype has at least ten counts. The CDR3 spells CSVQAGLNSPLHF. DNA for the CDR3: TGCAGTGTGCAGGCAGGGCTAAATTCACCCCTCCACTTT. J is TRBJ1-6 and V is TRBV20-1; tentatively, D is TRBD1 (5 bases). This CDR3 region has 13 residues. Per the germline V gene, CDR1 is DFQATT and CDR2 is SNEGSKA (reference sequence). Trimming cost V 7 bases and J 7 bases, with 14 bases left between them.

A note on this clonotype: A much larger clonotype is one base distant, so this may be a read error. The CDR3 is CASRRLPTASYEQYF. The CDR3 nucleotides read TGTGCCAGCAGGCGCTTACCGACAGCCTCCTACGAGCAGTACTTC. V usage is TRBV11-2 and J usage is TRBJ2-7; TRBD1 might be the D (5 bases). Per germline, CDR1 SGHAT and CDR2 FQNNGV. This CDR3 is built from 15 residues. V was shortened by 6 bases and J by 0 bases, with 15 bases between the two germline ends.

This clonotype was seen repeatedly, ten times or more. The V gene is TRBV2, the J gene TRBJ1-5; perhaps TRBD1 as D (5 bases). This CDR3 is built from 14 residues. Germline lookup yields CDR1 SNHLY and CDR2 FYNNEI. V dropped 4 bases and J dropped 5 bases, with 12 bases sitting between them. This CDR3 is CASSVSGPDQPQHF. For the CDR3, the DNA is TGTGCCAGCAGTGTATCGGGGCCTGATCAGCCCCAGCATTTT. Full variable domain (remainder filled in from reference TRBV2 and TRBJ1-5): EPEVTQTPSHQVTQMGQEVILRCVPISNHLYFYWYRQILGQKVEFLVSFYNNEISEKSEIFDDQFSVERPDGSNFTLKIRSTKLEDSAMYFCASSVSGPDQPQHFGDGTRLSIL.

V gene TRBV5-1 combines with J gene TRBJ2-1; D is undetermined. The CDR3 runs to 13 residues. From germline, CDR1 is SGHRS and CDR2 YFSETQ. V was shortened by 1 base and J by 10 bases, with 12 bases between the two germline ends. DNA for the CDR3: TGCGCCAGCAGCTTGATTTCGCGGTGGGAGCAGTTCTTC. Translated, it gives CASSLISRWEQFF.

This chain links TRBV7-2 with TRBJ2-1, with D tentatively TRBD1 (6 bases). The V gene lost 3 bases and the J gene lost 1 base, with 7 bases spanning the gap. The CDR3 covers 14 residues. CDR1 SGHTA and CDR2 FQGNSA come from the germline V gene. The CDR3 DNA is TGTGCCAGCAGCTTTACAGGGTCCTACAATGAGCAGTTCTTC. As protein: CASSFTGSYNEQFF.

The rearrangement links TRBV12-3 or TRBV12-4 to TRBJ2-1, with D possibly being TRBD1 (6 bases). V lost 6 bases and J lost 3, with 15 bases in between. This CDR3 has 15 residues. The CDR3 protein is CASSPTGIVYNEQFF. The CDR3 nucleotides read TGTGCCAGCAGCCCAACAGGGATCGTCTACAATGAGCAGTTCTTC.

In its sample, this clonotype was seen a few times. The chain couples TRBV7-3 to TRBJ2-2; 12 bases agree with TRBD2. J was trimmed by 1 base and V by 1 base; bases with no gene match: 7. Germline loops: CDR1 SGHTA, CDR2 FQGTGA. This CDR3 is 19 amino acids long. For the CDR3, the DNA is TGTGCCAGCAGCTTAAAAGGCTCTAGCGGGAGGGAGAACACCGGGGAGCTGTTTTTT. Translated, it gives CASSLKGSSGRENTGELFF.

This clonotype has ten or more counts. The V call is TRBV12-3 or TRBV12-4, the J call TRBJ1-5, with D unclear. The CDR3 is 13 residues long. V was cut by 3 bases and J by 3 bases, with 6 bases left in between. CDR3 DNA: TGTGCCAGCAGTTTTAGGGTCAATCAGCCCCAGCATTTT. Translating gives CASSFRVNQPQHF.

Ten or more counts support this clonotype. The chain combines TRBV20-1 with TRBJ1-1, with D possibly matching TRBD1 (5 bases). The germline CDR1 and CDR2 sequences are DFQATT and SNEGSKA (reference sequence). This CDR3 is built from 14 residues. Trimming shortened V by 1 base and J by 5 bases, and 14 bases separated the two germline ends. The CDR3 region has the DNA TGCAGTGCTAGAGGGACGGCGCGGGGGACTGAAGCTTTCTTT. This sequence encodes CSARGTARGTEAFF.

A few counts support this clonotype. This chain joins TRBV6-1 and TRBJ2-7; possible D gene TRBD2, 5 bases. This CDR3 has 13 residues. Germline CDR1 reads MNHNS; CDR2 reads SASEGT. Trimming removed 6 bases from V and 12 bases from J, with 21 bases in between. For the CDR3, the DNA is TGTGCCAGCAGACCCCGCGCTCGCCCCGAGGGGTACTTC. Residues: CASRPRARPEGYF.

Ten or more counts support this clonotype. The chain carries TRBV18 and TRBJ2-3; TRBD1 is a possible D gene (6 bases). The CDR3 has 14 residues. The germline V gene has CDR1 KGHSH and CDR2 LQKENI. Trimming stripped 4 bases from V and 4 bases from J, with 12 bases between. The CDR3 spells CASSQTSGADTQYF. In DNA, the CDR3 is TGTGCCAGCTCACAAACTTCAGGGGCAGATACGCAGTATTTT.

This clonotype showed up many times. The J gene is TRBJ2-3, the V gene TRBV3-1; perhaps TRBD1 as D (5 bases). Germline V gives CDR1 LGHDT, CDR2 YNNKEL (reference sequence). The V gene lost 8 bases and the J gene lost 0 bases, with 15 bases spanning the gap. The length of the CDR3 is 15 residues. In DNA, the CDR3 is TGTGCCAGCGGACGACAGACTTCTAGCACAGATACGCAGTATTTT. Protein product: CASGRQTSSTDTQYF.

A few counts support this clonotype. The chain joins TRBV6-1 to TRBJ2-3; 12 nucleotides line up with TRBD2. The germline V gene encodes CDR1 MNHNS and CDR2 SASEGT. V was pared by 4 bases and J by 2 bases, with 4 bases of the junction left unmatched. This CDR3 has 16 residues. CDR3 loop: CASSAGLAGITDTQYF. The CDR3 DNA reads as TGTGCCAGCAGTGCCGGACTAGCGGGGATCACAGATACGCAGTATTTT.

For this clonotype: One end of the junction does not line up with germline, which may come from a read error. The V and J genes are TRBV24-1 and TRBJ2-7, with 8 bases aligning to TRBD1. The germline V gene has CDR1 KGHDR and CDR2 SFDVKD. The CDR3 has 15 amino acids. CDR3 DNA sequence: TGTGCCACCTGTGATCCCACAGGGGGCTCCTACGAGCAGTACTTC. Translated: CATCDPTGGSYEQYF.

This clonotype appeared a single time. This may come from a read error, since a much larger clone is one base off. CDR3 sequence reads: CASSPLMSGAETGELFF. CDR3 nucleotide sequence: TGTGCCAGCTCACCGTTGATGTCCGGGGCGGAGACCGGGGAGCTGTTTTTT. The gene calls are TRBV18 and TRBJ2-2; tentatively, D is TRBD1 or TRBD2 (5 bases each). Deletions cut 3 bases from V and 5 bases from J, with 19 bases between. Germline CDR1 reads KGHSH; CDR2 reads LQKENI. This CDR3 region has 17 residues.

This clonotype has a handful of counts. V gene TRBV15 combines with J gene TRBJ1-1; a weak D match, TRBD1 (6 bases). Germline CDR1 LNHNV, CDR2 YYDKDF (reference sequence). The germline V and J ends were trimmed by 2 bases and 6 bases, with 13 bases remaining between them. CDR3 length equals 14 residues. The CDR3 sequence is CATSRSQGWPEAFF. The CDR3 coding sequence is TGTGCCACCAGCAGATCTCAGGGGTGGCCTGAAGCTTTCTTT.

There are many counts of this clonotype. This chain joins TRBV20-1 and TRBJ1-4; TRBD1 aligns across 7 bases. Germline trimming cut 5 bases from V and 8 bases from J; bases unmatched to any gene: 8. Germline CDR1 reads DFQATT; CDR2 reads SNEGSKA (reference sequence). The CDR3 is 13 amino acids. Here the CDR3 DNA reads TGCAGTGCTCGGACAGGATCAGGAGAAAAACTGTTTTTT. Residues: CSARTGSGEKLFF.

The chain links TRBV30 to TRBJ1-4, with D maybe TRBD1 (5 bases). Trimming cost V 5 bases and J 10 bases, with 20 bases left between them. In germline, CDR1 is GTSNPN, CDR2 SVGIG (reference sequence). The CDR3 is 14 amino acids. CDR3 amino acids: CAWGSGRSGRKLFF. The CDR3 DNA is TGTGCCTGGGGGTCGGGACGGTCTGGTCGAAAACTGTTTTTT.

V gene TRBV7-6 combines with J gene TRBJ1-5; D gene uncertain. Per germline, CDR1 SGHVS and CDR2 FNYEAQ. CDR3 length equals 15 residues. The germline V and J ends were trimmed by 2 bases and 5 bases, with 13 bases remaining between them. The CDR3 DNA reads TGTGCCAGCAGCTTAACCCCTAATACGGATCAGCCCCAGCATTTT. The encoded protein is CASSLTPNTDQPQHF.

This chain uses TRBV19 with TRBJ2-1, with TRBD2 matching over 8 bases. Per the germline V gene, CDR1 is LNHDA and CDR2 is SQIVND (reference sequence). The V gene end was trimmed by 8 bases and the J gene end by 0 bases; junction bases not matched to a gene: 6. This CDR3 region has 15 residues. The CDR3 is CASGGSGTSYNEQFF. DNA of the CDR3: TGTGCCAGTGGGGGTAGCGGGACCTCCTACAATGAGCAGTTCTTC.

There are a few counts of this clonotype. The V call is TRBV18, the J call TRBJ2-6; the match to TRBD2 covers 11 bases. CDR1 and CDR2 from the germline V gene are KGHSH and LQKENI. This CDR3 spans 18 amino acids. V trimming: 2 bases; J trimming: 4 bases; junction bases outside the gene matches: 7. CDR3 nucleotide sequence: TGTGCCAGCTCACCAACTAGCGGGGGAAGAAGGGGGGCCAACGTCCTGACTTTC. Its translation is CASSPTSGGRRGANVLTF.